This TCR beta chain appears in the sequencing data of a study of T-cell reconstitution after alpha-beta-depleted transplantation in children. Unique molecular identifiers were incorporated into the prepared TCRbeta library. In TCRdb, the PCR reads were re-called with MiXCR into one record per CDR3 protein. The sample includes about 610,000 distinct CDR3 sequences, approximately 10% of them seen just once. Ten or more counts support this clonotype. Material: PBMCs from the stem cell graft donor, obtained from the stem cell graft. This receptor was identified in a human donor who donated a stem cell graft to a child with acute myeloid leukemia.

CDR3 nucleotides: TGTGCCAGCAGCTTAAGAGGCGGGACGAACACCGGGGAGCTGTTTTTT. This encodes CASSLRGGTNTGELFF. The chain joins TRBV7-3 to TRBJ2-2; D is possibly TRBD2 (6 bases). Trimming removed 1 base from V and 0 bases from J, with 9 bases in between. The CDR3 loop spans 16 amino acids. Germline loops: CDR1 SGHTA, CDR2 FQGTGA. The full variable domain, with the rest looked up from reference TRBV7-3 and TRBJ2-2, is GAGVSQTPSNKVTEKGKYVELRCDPISGHTALYWYRQSLGQGPEFLIYFQGTGAADDSGLPNDRFFAVRPEGSVSTLKIQRTERGDSAVYLCASSLRGGTNTGELFFGEGSRLTVL.